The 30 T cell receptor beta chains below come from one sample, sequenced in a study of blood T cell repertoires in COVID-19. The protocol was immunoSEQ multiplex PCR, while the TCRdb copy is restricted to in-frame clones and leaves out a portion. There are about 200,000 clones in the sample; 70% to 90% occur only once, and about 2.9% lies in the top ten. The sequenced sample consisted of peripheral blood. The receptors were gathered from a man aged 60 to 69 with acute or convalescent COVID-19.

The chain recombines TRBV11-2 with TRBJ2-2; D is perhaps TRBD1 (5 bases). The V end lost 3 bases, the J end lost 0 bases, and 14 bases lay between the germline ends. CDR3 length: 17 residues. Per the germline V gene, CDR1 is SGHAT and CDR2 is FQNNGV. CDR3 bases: TGTGCCAGCAGCTTCCGAAGGGGCGATCCGAACACCGGGGAGCTGTTTTTT. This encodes CASSFRRGDPNTGELFF.

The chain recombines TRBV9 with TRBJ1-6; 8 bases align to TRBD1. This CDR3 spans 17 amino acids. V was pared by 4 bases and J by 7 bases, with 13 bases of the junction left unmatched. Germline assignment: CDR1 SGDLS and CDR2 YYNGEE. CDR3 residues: CASSHLPTGAWNSPLHF. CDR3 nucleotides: TGTGCCAGCAGCCACCTTCCGACAGGGGCTTGGAATTCACCCCTCCACTTT.

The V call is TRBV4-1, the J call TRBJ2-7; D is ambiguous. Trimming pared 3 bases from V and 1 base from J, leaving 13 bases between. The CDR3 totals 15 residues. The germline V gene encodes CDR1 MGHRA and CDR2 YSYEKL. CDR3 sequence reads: CASSHLLDPSYEQYF. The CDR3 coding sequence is TGCGCCAGCAGCCACCTTTTAGATCCATCCTACGAGCAGTACTTC.

As DNA, the CDR3 is TGTGCCAGCAGTTCCCAGGGGGCGAGAGAAAAACTGTTTTTT. Its protein is CASSSQGAREKLFF. V is TRBV27 and J is TRBJ1-4, with 8 bases aligning to TRBD1. There are 14 residues in the CDR3. Germline V gives CDR1 MNHEY, CDR2 SMNVEV (reference sequence). V was pared by 4 bases and J by 8 bases, with 6 bases of the junction left unmatched.

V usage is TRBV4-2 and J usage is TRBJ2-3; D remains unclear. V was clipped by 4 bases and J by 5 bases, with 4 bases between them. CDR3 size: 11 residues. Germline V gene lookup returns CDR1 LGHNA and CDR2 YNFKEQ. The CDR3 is CASSLKDTQYF. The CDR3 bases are TGTGCCAGCAGCCTAAAAGATACGCAGTATTTT.

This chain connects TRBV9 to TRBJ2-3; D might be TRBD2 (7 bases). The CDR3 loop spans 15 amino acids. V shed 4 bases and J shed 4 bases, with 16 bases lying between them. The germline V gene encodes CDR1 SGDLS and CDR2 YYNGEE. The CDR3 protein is CASSPATGGADTQYF. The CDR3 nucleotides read TGTGCCAGCAGCCCCGCGACGGGGGGCGCAGATACGCAGTATTTT.

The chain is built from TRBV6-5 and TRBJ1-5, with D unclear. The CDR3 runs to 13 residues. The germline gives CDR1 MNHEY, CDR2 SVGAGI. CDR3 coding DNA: TGTGGTACGACGGGGAGTAGCAATCAGCCCCAGCATTTT. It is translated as CGTTGSSNQPQHF.

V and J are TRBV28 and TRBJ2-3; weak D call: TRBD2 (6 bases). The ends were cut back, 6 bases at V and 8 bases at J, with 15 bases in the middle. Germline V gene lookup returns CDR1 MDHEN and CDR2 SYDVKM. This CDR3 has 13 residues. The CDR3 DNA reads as TGTGCCAGCAGGCAGACTGACGGGAGTACGCAGTATTTT. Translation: CASRQTDGSTQYF. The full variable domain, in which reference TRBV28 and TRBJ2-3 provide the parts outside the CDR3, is DVKVTQSSRYLVKRTGEKVFLECVQDMDHENMFWYRQDPGLGLRLIYFSYDVKMKEKGDIPEGYSVSREKKERFSLILESASTNQTSMYLCASRQTDGSTQYFGPGTRLTVL.

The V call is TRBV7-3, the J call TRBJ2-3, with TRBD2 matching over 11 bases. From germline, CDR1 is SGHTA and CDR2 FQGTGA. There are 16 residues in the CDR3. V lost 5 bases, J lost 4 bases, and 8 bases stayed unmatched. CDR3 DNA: TGTGCCAGCAGCGTTCAGACTAGCGGGGTTGCAGATACGCAGTATTTT. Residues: CASSVQTSGVADTQYF.

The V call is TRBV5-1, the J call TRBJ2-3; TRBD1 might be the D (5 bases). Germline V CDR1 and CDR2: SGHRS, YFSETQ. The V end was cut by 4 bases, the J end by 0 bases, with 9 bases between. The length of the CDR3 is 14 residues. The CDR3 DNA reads TGCGCCAGCAGCCCCGACAGTAGCACAGATACGCAGTATTTT. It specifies CASSPDSSTDTQYF.

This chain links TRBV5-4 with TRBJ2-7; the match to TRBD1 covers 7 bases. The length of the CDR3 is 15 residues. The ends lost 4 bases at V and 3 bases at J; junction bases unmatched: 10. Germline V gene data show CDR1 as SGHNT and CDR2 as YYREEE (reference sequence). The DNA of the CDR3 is TGTGCCAGCAGCCCGGGACAGAACATCGACTACGAGCAGTACTTC. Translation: CASSPGQNIDYEQYF. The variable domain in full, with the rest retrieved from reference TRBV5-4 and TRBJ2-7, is ETGVTQSPTHLIKTRGQQVTLRCSSQSGHNTVSWYQQALGQGPQFIFQYYREEENGRGNFPPRFSGLQFPNYSSELNVNALELDDSALYLCASSPGQNIDYEQYFGPGTRLTVT.

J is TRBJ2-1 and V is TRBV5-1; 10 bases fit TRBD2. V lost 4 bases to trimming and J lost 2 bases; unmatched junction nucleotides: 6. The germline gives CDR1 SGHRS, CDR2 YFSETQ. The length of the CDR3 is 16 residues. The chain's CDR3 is CASSPPSGGAYNEQFF. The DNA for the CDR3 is TGCGCCAGCAGCCCACCCAGCGGGGGGGCCTACAATGAGCAGTTCTTC.

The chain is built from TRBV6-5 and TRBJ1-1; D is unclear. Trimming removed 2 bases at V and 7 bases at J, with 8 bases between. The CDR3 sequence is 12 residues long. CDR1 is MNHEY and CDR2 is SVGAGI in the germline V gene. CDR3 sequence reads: CASSYGQFEAFF. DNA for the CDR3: TGTGCCAGCAGTTACGGGCAGTTTGAAGCTTTCTTT.

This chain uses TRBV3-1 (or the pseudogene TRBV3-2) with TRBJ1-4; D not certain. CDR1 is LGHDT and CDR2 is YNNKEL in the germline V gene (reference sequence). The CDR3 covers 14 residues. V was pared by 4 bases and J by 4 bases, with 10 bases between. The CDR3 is CASSLRTDNEKLFF. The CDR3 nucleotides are TGTGCCAGCAGCCTCAGGACTGATAATGAAAAACTGTTTTTT.

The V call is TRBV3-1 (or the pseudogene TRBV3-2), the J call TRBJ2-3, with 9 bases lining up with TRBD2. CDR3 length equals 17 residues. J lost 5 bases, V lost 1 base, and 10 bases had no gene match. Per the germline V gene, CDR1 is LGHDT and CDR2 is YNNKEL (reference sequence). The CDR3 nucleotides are TGTGCCAGCAGCCAAGTAGGAGGCGGGGGGGCCCGAGATACGCAGTATTTT. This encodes CASSQVGGGGARDTQYF.

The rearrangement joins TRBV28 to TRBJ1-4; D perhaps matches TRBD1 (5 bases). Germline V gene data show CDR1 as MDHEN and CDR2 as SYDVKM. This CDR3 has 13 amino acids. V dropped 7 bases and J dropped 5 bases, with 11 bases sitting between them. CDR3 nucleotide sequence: TGTGCCAGCACCTTGGAGGGGAATGAAAAACTGTTTTTT. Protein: CASTLEGNEKLFF.

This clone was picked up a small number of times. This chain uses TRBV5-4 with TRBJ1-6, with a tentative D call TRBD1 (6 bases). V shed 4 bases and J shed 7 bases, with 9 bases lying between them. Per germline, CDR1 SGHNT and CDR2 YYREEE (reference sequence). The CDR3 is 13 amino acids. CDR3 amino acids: CASSTQGNSPLHF. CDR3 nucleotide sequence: TGTGCCAGCAGCACACAGGGAAATTCACCCCTCCACTTT. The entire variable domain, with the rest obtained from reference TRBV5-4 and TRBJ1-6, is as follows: ETGVTQSPTHLIKTRGQQVTLRCSSQSGHNTVSWYQQALGQGPQFIFQYYREEENGRGNFPPRFSGLQFPNYSSELNVNALELDDSALYLCASSTQGNSPLHFGNGTRLTVT.

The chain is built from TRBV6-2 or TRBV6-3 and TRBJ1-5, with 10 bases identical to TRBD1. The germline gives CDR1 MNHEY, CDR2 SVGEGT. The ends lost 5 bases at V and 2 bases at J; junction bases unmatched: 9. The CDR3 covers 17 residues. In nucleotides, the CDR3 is TGTGCCAGCAGTGGGACAGGGGTGGGCCTAGGCAATCAGCCCCAGCATTTT. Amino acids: CASSGTGVGLGNQPQHF.

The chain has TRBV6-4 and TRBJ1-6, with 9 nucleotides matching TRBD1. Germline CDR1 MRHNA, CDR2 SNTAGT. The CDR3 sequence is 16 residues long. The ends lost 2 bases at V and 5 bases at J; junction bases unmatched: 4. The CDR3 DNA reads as TGTGCCAGCAGTGACAAGGACAGGGGTAATAATTCACCCCTCCACTTT. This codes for CASSDKDRGNNSPLHF.

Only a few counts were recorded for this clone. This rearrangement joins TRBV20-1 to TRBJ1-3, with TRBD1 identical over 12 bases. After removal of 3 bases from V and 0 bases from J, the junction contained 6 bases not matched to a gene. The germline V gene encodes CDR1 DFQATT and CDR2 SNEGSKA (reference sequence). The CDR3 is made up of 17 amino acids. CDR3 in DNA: TGCAGTGCTAGTCCGTGGGACAGGGGGCTCTCTGGAAACACCATATATTTT. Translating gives CSASPWDRGLSGNTIYF.

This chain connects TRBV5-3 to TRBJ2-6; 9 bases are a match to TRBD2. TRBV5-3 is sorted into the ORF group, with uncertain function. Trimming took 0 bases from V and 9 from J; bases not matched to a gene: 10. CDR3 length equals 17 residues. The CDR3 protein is CARSLGLAGPPSNVLTF. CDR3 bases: TGTGCCAGAAGCTTGGGTCTAGCGGGACCTCCGAGCAACGTCCTGACTTTC.

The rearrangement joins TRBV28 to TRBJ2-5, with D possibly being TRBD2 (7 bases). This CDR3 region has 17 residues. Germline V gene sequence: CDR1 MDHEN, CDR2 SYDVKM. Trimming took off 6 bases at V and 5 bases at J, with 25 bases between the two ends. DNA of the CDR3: TGTGCCAGCAGCTCCTCCCGGAGGGGGGGCCGGAGGGAGACCCAGTACTTC. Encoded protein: CASSSSRRGGRRETQYF.

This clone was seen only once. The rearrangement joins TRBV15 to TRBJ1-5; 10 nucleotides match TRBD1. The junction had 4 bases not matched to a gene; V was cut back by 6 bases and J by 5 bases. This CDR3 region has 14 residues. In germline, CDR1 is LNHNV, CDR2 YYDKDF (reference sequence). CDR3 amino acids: CATRRQGADQPQHF. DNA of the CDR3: TGTGCCACCAGGCGACAGGGGGCCGATCAGCCCCAGCATTTT.

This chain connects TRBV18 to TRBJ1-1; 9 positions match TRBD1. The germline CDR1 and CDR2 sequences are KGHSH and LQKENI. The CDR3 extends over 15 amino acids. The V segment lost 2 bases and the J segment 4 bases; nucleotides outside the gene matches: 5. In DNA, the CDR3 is TGTGCCAGCTCACCAGACAGGGGGGCGATCACTGAAGCTTTCTTT. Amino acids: CASSPDRGAITEAFF.

CDR3 coding DNA: TGTGCCAGCAGGCCCGGACAGGGGGCGAATGGCTACACCTTC. Residues: CASRPGQGANGYTF. The chain joins TRBV6-5 to TRBJ1-2; 11 nucleotides agree with TRBD1. Germline-derived CDR1 and CDR2 are MNHEY and SVGAGI. The ends lost 6 bases at V and 6 bases at J; junction bases unmatched: 6. There are 14 residues in the CDR3.

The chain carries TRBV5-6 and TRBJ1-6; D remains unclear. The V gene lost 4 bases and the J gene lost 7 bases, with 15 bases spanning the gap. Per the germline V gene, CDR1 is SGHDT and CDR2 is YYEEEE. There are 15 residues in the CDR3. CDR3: CASSLWSGSNSPLHF. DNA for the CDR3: TGTGCCAGCAGCCTGTGGAGCGGATCAAATTCACCCCTCCACTTT.

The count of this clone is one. This CDR3 reads CASSPMGGGVGTDTQYF. The DNA of the CDR3 is TGCGCCAGCAGCCCTATGGGAGGCGGGGTGGGCACAGATACGCAGTATTTT. The chain uses TRBV5-1 and TRBJ2-3; perhaps TRBD2 as D (6 bases). The CDR3 length is 17 residues. CDR1 and CDR2 from the germline V gene are SGHRS and YFSETQ. V was trimmed by 4 bases and J by 1 base, leaving 19 bases between them.

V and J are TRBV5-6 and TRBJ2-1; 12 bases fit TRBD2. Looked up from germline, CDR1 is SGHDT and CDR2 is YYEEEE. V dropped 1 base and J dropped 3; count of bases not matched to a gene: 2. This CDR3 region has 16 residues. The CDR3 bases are TGTGCCAGCAGCTTGACTAGCGGGGGGCTCTACAATGAGCAGTTCTTC. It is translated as CASSLTSGGLYNEQFF. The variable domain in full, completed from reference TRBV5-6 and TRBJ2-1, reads DAGVTQSPTHLIKTRGQQVTLRCSPKSGHDTVSWYQQALGQGPQFIFQYYEEEERQRGNFPDRFSGHQFPNYSSELNVNALLLGDSALYLCASSLTSGGLYNEQFFGPGTRLTVL.

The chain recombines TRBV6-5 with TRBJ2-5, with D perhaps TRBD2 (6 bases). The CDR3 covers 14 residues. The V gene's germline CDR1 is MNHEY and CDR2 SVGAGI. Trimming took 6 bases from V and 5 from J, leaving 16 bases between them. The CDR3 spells CASRNSGGPETQYF. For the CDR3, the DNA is TGTGCCAGCAGGAATAGCGGCGGCCCCGAGACCCAGTACTTC.

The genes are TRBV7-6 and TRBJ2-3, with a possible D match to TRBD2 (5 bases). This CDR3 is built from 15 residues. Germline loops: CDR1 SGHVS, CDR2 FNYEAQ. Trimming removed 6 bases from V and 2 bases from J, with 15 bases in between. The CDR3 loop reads CASSQSGSYTDTQYF. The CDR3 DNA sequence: TGTGCCAGCAGTCAATCGGGATCCTACACAGATACGCAGTATTTT. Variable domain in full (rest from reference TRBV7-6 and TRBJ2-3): GAGVSQSPRYKVTKRGQDVALRCDPISGHVSLYWYRQALGQGPEFLTYFNYEAQQDKSGLPNDRFSAERPEGSISTLTIQRTEQRDSAMYRCASSQSGSYTDTQYFGPGTRLTVL.